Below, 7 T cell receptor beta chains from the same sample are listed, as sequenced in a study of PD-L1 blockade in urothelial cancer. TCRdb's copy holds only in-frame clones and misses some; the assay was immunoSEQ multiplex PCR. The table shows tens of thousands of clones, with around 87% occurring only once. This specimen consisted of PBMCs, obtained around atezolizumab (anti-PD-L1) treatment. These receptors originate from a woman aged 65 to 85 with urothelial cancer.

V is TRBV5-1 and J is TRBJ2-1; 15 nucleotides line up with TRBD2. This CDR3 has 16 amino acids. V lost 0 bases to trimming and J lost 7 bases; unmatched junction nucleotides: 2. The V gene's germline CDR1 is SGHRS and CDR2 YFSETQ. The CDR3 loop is CASSLGGTSGRNEQFF. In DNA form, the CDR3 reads TGCGCCAGCAGCTTGGGTGGGACTAGCGGGAGGAATGAGCAGTTCTTC.

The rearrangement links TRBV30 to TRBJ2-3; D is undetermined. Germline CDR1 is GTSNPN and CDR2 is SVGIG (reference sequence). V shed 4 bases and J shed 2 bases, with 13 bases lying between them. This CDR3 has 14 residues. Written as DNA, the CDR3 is TGTGCCTGGAACGAGGTCTCCGTCACAGATACGCAGTATTTT. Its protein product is CAWNEVSVTDTQYF.

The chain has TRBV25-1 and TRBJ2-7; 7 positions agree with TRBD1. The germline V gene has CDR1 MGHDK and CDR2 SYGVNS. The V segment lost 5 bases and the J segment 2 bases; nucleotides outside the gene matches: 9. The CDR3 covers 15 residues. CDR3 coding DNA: TGTGCCAGCAGTTCCATTCGGGACAGAGCCTACGAGCAGTACTTC. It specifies CASSSIRDRAYEQYF.

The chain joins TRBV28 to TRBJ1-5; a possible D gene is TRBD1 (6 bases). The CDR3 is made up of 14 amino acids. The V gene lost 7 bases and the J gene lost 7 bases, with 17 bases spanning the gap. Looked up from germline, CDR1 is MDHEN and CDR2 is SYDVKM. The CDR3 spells CASTRSGGGQPQHF. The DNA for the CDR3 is TGTGCCAGCACGAGGTCGGGGGGCGGGCAGCCCCAGCATTTT.

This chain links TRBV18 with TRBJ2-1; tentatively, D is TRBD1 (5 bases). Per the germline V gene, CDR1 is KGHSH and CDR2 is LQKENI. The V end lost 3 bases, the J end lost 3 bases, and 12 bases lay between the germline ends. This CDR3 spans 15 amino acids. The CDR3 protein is CASSPMGQRYNEQFF. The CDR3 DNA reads TGTGCCAGCTCACCTATGGGGCAGCGCTACAATGAGCAGTTCTTC.

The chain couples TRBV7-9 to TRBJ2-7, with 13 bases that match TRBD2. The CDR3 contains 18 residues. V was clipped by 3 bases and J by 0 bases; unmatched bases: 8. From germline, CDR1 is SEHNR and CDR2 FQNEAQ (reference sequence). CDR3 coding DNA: TGTGCCAGCAGCTTCCCCGGACTAGCGGGGGCCATCTCCTACGAGCAGTACTTC. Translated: CASSFPGLAGAISYEQYF. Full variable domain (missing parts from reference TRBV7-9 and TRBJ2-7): DTGVSQNPRHKITKRGQNVTFRCDPISEHNRLYWYRQTLGQGPEFLTYFQNEAQLEKSRLLSDRFSAERPKGSFSTLEIQRTEQGDSAMYLCASSFPGLAGAISYEQYFGPGTRLTVT.

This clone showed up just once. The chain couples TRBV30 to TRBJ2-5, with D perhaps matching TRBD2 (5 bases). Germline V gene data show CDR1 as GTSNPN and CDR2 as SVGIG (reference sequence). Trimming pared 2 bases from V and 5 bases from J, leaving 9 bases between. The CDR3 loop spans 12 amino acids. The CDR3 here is CAWSPGGETQYF. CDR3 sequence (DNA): TGTGCCTGGAGTCCCGGCGGGGAGACCCAGTACTTC. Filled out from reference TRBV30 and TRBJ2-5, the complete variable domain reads SQTIHQWPATLVQPVGSPLSLECTVEGTSNPNLYWYRQAAGRGLQLLFYSVGIGQISSEVPQNLSASRPQDRQFILSSKKLLLSDSGFYLCAWSPGGETQYFGPGTRLLVL.